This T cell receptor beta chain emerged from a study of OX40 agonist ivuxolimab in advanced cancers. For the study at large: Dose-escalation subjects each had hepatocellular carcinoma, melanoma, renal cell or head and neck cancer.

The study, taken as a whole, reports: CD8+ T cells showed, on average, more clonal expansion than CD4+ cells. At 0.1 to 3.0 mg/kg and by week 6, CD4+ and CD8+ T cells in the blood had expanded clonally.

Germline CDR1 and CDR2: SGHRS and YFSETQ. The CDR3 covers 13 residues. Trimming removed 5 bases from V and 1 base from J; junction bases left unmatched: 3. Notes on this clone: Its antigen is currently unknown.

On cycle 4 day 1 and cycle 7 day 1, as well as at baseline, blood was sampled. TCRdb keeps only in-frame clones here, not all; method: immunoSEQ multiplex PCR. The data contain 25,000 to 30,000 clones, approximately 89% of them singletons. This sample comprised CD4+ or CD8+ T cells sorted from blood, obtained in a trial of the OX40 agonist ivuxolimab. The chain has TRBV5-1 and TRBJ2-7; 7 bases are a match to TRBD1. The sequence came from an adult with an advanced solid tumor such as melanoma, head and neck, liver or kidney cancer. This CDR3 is CASRRDSSYEQYF. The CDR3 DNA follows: TGCGCCAGCAGACGGGACAGTTCCTACGAGCAGTACTTC.